This record covers a single T cell receptor (beta chain). Its antigen is still unknown. Germline CDR1 and CDR2: MNHEY and SMNVEV (reference sequence). J was trimmed by 3 bases and V by 6 bases; bases with no gene match: 3. The CDR3 runs to 13 residues. Clones were read by immunoSEQ multiplex PCR, and TCRdb kept only the in-frame ones, dropping some. The sample yields 450,000 to 600,000 clones, 65% to 80% seen once. These data are taken from a study of shared clonotypes between healthy human individuals. General study results and limits: The diversity represented, both genetic and in exposure history, was limited by few donors.

This receptor was identified in a woman aged 40-49 years in good health. Some clones in this sample may be carry-over from other donors' samples. The chain couples TRBV27 to TRBJ1-2; 8 positions match TRBD1. The sample consisted of PBMCs. The CDR3 loop is CASRRDRHYGYTF. The DNA for the CDR3 is TGTGCCAGCAGACGGGACAGGCACTATGGCTACACCTTC.